These 31 T cell receptor beta chains were sequenced from one sample in a study of cytomegalovirus exposure and HLA in healthy donors. This PCR relied on a set of 60 Vbeta primers and 13 Jbeta primers. TCRdb keeps only in-frame clones here, not all; method: immunoSEQ multiplex PCR. The sample records about 100,000 clones, roughly 78% being singletons. The sample comprised PBMCs. Every receptor here comes from a woman in her sixties in good health and CMV-seronegative.

The V gene is TRBV28, the J gene TRBJ2-2, with D maybe TRBD1 (5 bases). Per the germline V gene, CDR1 is MDHEN and CDR2 is SYDVKM. The germline V and J ends were trimmed by 5 bases and 6 bases, with 16 bases remaining between them. The CDR3 loop spans 15 amino acids. The CDR3 coding sequence is TGTGCCAGCAGTCACTTTACAGGTTCCGCCGGGGAGCTGTTTTTT. The encoded protein is CASSHFTGSAGELFF.

This chain joins TRBV4-1 and TRBJ2-1; 16 nucleotides line up with TRBD2. The J segment lost 8 bases and the V segment lost 3 bases, leaving 4 bases of the junction unmatched. CDR1 and CDR2 from the germline V gene are MGHRA and YSYEKL. This CDR3 spans 16 amino acids. The CDR3 DNA follows: TGCGCCAGCAGCCAGGGGGGACTAGCGGGAGGGGATGAGCAGTTCTTC. The encoded protein is CASSQGGLAGGDEQFF.

The V call is TRBV28, the J call TRBJ1-5, with TRBD1 matching 7 bases. The CDR3 extends over 17 amino acids. After removal of 0 bases from V and 7 bases from J, the junction contained 12 bases not matched to a gene. Germline-derived CDR1 and CDR2 are MDHEN and SYDVKM. CDR3 amino acids: CASSLWPVEGAGQPQHF. The CDR3 DNA reads as TGTGCCAGCAGTTTATGGCCCGTAGAGGGGGCGGGCCAGCCCCAGCATTTT.

The chain joins TRBV6-5 to TRBJ1-1; 7 nucleotides align to TRBD1. After removal of 7 bases from V and 4 bases from J, the junction contained 9 bases not matched to a gene. Germline assignment: CDR1 MNHEY and CDR2 SVGAGI. This CDR3 comprises 14 residues. The CDR3 is CASNNGQGVTEAFF. DNA for the CDR3: TGTGCCAGCAACAATGGGCAGGGGGTCACTGAAGCTTTCTTT.

V gene TRBV6-6 combines with J gene TRBJ1-2; 8 bases line up with TRBD1. Trimming removed 6 bases from V and 7 bases from J; junction bases left unmatched: 4. Germline V CDR1 and CDR2: MNHNY, SVGAGI (reference sequence). This CDR3 spans 12 amino acids. CDR3 sequence (DNA): TGTGCCAGCAGCTACGACAGGGGTGGCTACACCTTC. This encodes CASSYDRGGYTF.

This clone appeared a single time. The V call is TRBV29-1, the J call TRBJ2-7, with TRBD2 matching 16 bases. The CDR3 contains 16 residues. V lost 4 bases and J lost 5; bases outside the gene matches: 8. Per germline, CDR1 SQVTM and CDR2 ANQGSEA. The CDR3 nucleotides are TGCAGCGTTGTGGGACTAGCGGGAGGGAGAGGCCACGAGCAGTACTTC. Translating it yields CSVVGLAGGRGHEQYF.

In its sample, this clone was seen once. This rearrangement joins TRBV11-2 to TRBJ2-3; D is perhaps TRBD1 (5 bases). The germline V and J ends were trimmed by 0 bases and 3 bases, with 16 bases remaining between them. CDR1 and CDR2 from the germline V gene are SGHAT and FQNNGV. The CDR3 has 17 amino acids. Here the CDR3 reads CASSLDKGRRVTDTQYF. DNA of the CDR3: TGTGCCAGCAGCTTAGATAAGGGGCGCAGAGTGACAGATACGCAGTATTTT.

V is TRBV27 and J is TRBJ2-3, with unresolved D. V gave up 2 bases and J gave up 1 base, with 4 bases separating them. Germline V gene sequence: CDR1 MNHEY, CDR2 SMNVEV (reference sequence). This CDR3 spans 13 amino acids. In nucleotides, the CDR3 is TGTGCCAGCAGTTTACCAGGCACAGATACGCAGTATTTT. Translating gives CASSLPGTDTQYF.

V usage is TRBV12-5 and J usage is TRBJ1-2, with 7 bases lining up with TRBD1. There are 14 residues in the CDR3. The germline V gene encodes CDR1 LGHNT and CDR2 FRNRAP. V lost 7 bases to trimming and J lost 4 bases; unmatched junction nucleotides: 9. CDR3 nucleotide sequence: TGTGCTAGTGCCACAGGGGCCGCCCTCTATGGCTACACCTTC. This codes for CASATGAALYGYTF.

The CDR3 reads CASSWGQGGDTEAFF. CDR3 DNA: TGTGCCAGTAGTTGGGGACAGGGGGGAGACACTGAAGCTTTCTTT. This chain connects TRBV19 to TRBJ1-1, with 11 bases identical to TRBD1. Germline CDR1 and CDR2: LNHDA and SQIVND (reference sequence). J lost 3 bases, V lost 5 bases, and 5 bases had no gene match. This CDR3 spans 15 amino acids.

The chain uses TRBV5-1 and TRBJ2-3, with TRBD2 matching 10 bases. The CDR3 runs 14 residues. The ends lost 2 bases at V and 4 bases at J; junction bases unmatched: 1. Germline V gene sequence: CDR1 SGHRS, CDR2 YFSETQ. The CDR3 nucleotides read TGCGCCAGCAGCTTAGCGGGGGGGCCAGATACGCAGTATTTT. Amino acids: CASSLAGGPDTQYF. The whole variable domain, remainder taken from reference TRBV5-1 and TRBJ2-3, is KAGVTQTPRYLIKTRGQQVTLSCSPISGHRSVSWYQQTPGQGLQFLFEYFSETQRNKGNFPGRFSGRQFSNSRSEMNVSTLELGDSALYLCASSLAGGPDTQYFGPGTRLTVL.

This clone was picked up a small number of times. The chain combines TRBV2 with TRBJ1-4; TRBD1 is a possible D gene (6 bases). CDR3 length equals 12 residues. Looked up from germline, CDR1 is SNHLY and CDR2 is FYNNEI. Deletions cut 7 bases from V and 3 bases from J, with 6 bases between. The CDR3 region has the DNA TGTGCCAGCAACAGGGCTAATGAAAAACTGTTTTTT. Its translation is CASNRANEKLFF.

This chain joins TRBV7-9 and TRBJ1-5; TRBD1 is a possible D gene (6 bases). Trimming removed 2 bases at V and 5 bases at J, with 13 bases between. The CDR3 has 15 residues. CDR1 is SEHNR, CDR2 FQNEAQ, per germline (reference sequence). Written as DNA, the CDR3 is TGTGCCAGCAGCTTAAAGGGGGTGGGGGATCAGCCCCAGCATTTT. This codes for CASSLKGVGDQPQHF.

The rearrangement joins TRBV7-2 to TRBJ1-2; 8 nucleotides align to TRBD1. The V gene end was trimmed by 5 bases and the J gene end by 4 bases; junction bases not matched to a gene: 9. This CDR3 has 15 amino acids. Germline CDR1 reads SGHTA; CDR2 reads FQGNSA. This CDR3 is CASSGRQGRAYGYTF. The DNA of the CDR3 is TGTGCCAGCAGCGGCCGACAGGGGAGGGCCTATGGCTACACCTTC.

For this clone: Other DNA sequences from this sample encode an identical CDR3 as well. The V call is TRBV6-5, the J call TRBJ2-7, with TRBD1 matching over 9 bases. The trim removed 9 bases at V and 5 bases at J, leaving 14 bases unmatched. The length of the CDR3 is 15 residues. Germline V gene data show CDR1 as MNHEY and CDR2 as SVGAGI. Here the CDR3 reads CASTPLRDRANEQYF. CDR3 nucleotides: TGTGCCAGTACCCCCCTCCGGGACAGGGCCAACGAGCAGTACTTC.

V and J are TRBV11-1 and TRBJ1-1; D unresolved. The CDR3 consists of 11 residues. Between the trimmed V and J ends, which lost 5 bases and 1 base, there was a span of 2 bases. Per germline, CDR1 SGHAT and CDR2 FQDESV (reference sequence). CDR3 bases: TGTGCCAGCAGCCAGAACACTGAAGCTTTCTTT. Its translation is CASSQNTEAFF.

The chain carries TRBV7-2 and TRBJ2-1; D is unclear. Looked up from germline, CDR1 is SGHTA and CDR2 is FQGNSA. CDR3 length: 14 residues. V lost 0 bases and J 8 bases, leaving 11 bases between the germline ends. CDR3 amino acids: CASSLAPSRDEQFF. For the CDR3, the DNA is TGTGCCAGCAGCTTAGCCCCCTCTAGAGATGAGCAGTTCTTC.

CDR3 sequence reads: CSVLSSNTEAFF. Written as DNA, the CDR3 is TGCAGCGTCCTCTCGTCGAACACTGAAGCTTTCTTT. V gene TRBV29-1 combines with J gene TRBJ1-1; D uncertain. Germline V gene data show CDR1 as SQVTM and CDR2 as ANQGSEA. Between the trimmed V and J ends, which lost 6 bases and 1 base, there was a span of 9 bases. This CDR3 is built from 12 residues.

The J gene is TRBJ2-7, the V gene TRBV7-9; 9 positions match TRBD1. The germline V gene has CDR1 SEHNR and CDR2 FQNEAQ (reference sequence). J was trimmed by 2 bases and V by 4 bases; bases with no gene match: 6. This CDR3 is built from 15 residues. The DNA of the CDR3 is TGTGCCAGCAGCTCTCGACAGGGGGTTCCCTACGAGCAGTACTTC. It codes for CASSSRQGVPYEQYF.

The gene calls are TRBV4-3 and TRBJ1-2, with 7 bases aligning to TRBD1. The V gene end was trimmed by 3 bases and the J gene end by 7 bases; junction bases not matched to a gene: 8. The CDR3 consists of 14 residues. CDR1 and CDR2 from the germline V gene are LGHNA and YSLEER. The CDR3 coding sequence is TGCGCCAGCAGCCACCTACAGGGGTTAGGTGGCTACACCTTC. Amino acid sequence: CASSHLQGLGGYTF.

The chain joins TRBV6-5 to TRBJ1-1; D is uncertain. CDR1 is MNHEY, CDR2 SVGAGI, per germline. The CDR3 runs 12 residues. Trimming shortened V by 4 bases and J by 4 bases, and 7 bases separated the two germline ends. Here the CDR3 DNA reads TGTGCCAGCAGTTCCCAATCCACTGAAGCTTTCTTT. Amino acids: CASSSQSTEAFF.

V is TRBV6-5 and J is TRBJ1-1, with 7 bases aligning to TRBD1. This CDR3 has 12 amino acids. Germline assignment: CDR1 MNHEY and CDR2 SVGAGI. V shed 5 bases and J 7 bases; nucleotides not matched to a gene: 4. CDR3 sequence reads: CASSLTGIEAFF. The CDR3 nucleotides are TGTGCCAGCAGTCTGACAGGGATTGAAGCTTTCTTT.

In this sample, this clone turned up a few times. V is TRBV19 and J is TRBJ2-3, with D perhaps TRBD1 (5 bases). With 5 bases removed from V and 1 base from J, the gap between germline ends came to 7 bases. Germline CDR1 and CDR2: LNHDA and SQIVND (reference sequence). The CDR3 length is 13 residues. CDR3 loop: CASSQGRTDTQYF. The CDR3 DNA reads as TGTGCCAGTAGTCAGGGCCGCACAGATACGCAGTATTTT.

The rearrangement joins TRBV10-2 to TRBJ2-5, with 10 bases fitting TRBD2. Germline CDR1 and CDR2: WSHSY and SAAADI. The V segment lost 6 bases and the J segment 5 bases; nucleotides outside the gene matches: 9. This CDR3 is 15 amino acids long. The chain's CDR3 is CASSESGRVWETQYF. In nucleotides, the CDR3 is TGCGCCAGCAGCGAGAGCGGGAGGGTTTGGGAGACCCAGTACTTC.

The CDR3 DNA sequence: TGCGCCAGCAGCCAACGGGACAGAAACTACAATGAGCAGTTCTTC. Translated: CASSQRDRNYNEQFF. This chain joins TRBV4-3 and TRBJ2-1; 7 nucleotides align to TRBD1. Germline values: CDR1 LGHNA, CDR2 YSLEER. The CDR3 loop spans 15 amino acids. The V gene end was trimmed by 2 bases and the J gene end by 3 bases; junction bases not matched to a gene: 4.

The rearrangement joins TRBV27 to TRBJ2-7; 8 bases fit TRBD2. The CDR3 length is 15 residues. From germline, CDR1 is MNHEY and CDR2 SMNVEV (reference sequence). V dropped 2 bases and J dropped 2; count of bases not matched to a gene: 5. CDR3 sequence: CASSLIGRATYEQYF. The DNA for the CDR3 is TGTGCCAGCAGTTTAATCGGGAGGGCCACCTACGAGCAGTACTTC.

The genes are TRBV28 and TRBJ1-5; 9 bases align to TRBD1. The germline CDR1 and CDR2 sequences are MDHEN and SYDVKM. The CDR3 totals 15 residues. V gave up 6 bases and J gave up 4 bases; unmatched junction bases: 7. This CDR3 is CASSSGTGWNQPQHF. The DNA for the CDR3 is TGTGCCAGCAGCTCCGGGACAGGGTGGAATCAGCCCCAGCATTTT.

The V and J genes are TRBV28 and TRBJ1-1; 7 bases are shared with TRBD1. The CDR3 covers 13 residues. Germline CDR1 reads MDHEN; CDR2 reads SYDVKM. Germline trimming cut 5 bases from V and 11 bases from J; bases unmatched to any gene: 11. The CDR3 reads CASSETGVSRAFF. As DNA, the CDR3 is TGTGCCAGCAGTGAAACAGGGGTGAGTAGGGCTTTCTTT.

J is TRBJ2-7 and V is TRBV9; TRBD1 aligns across 9 bases. This CDR3 is built from 15 residues. CDR1 SGDLS and CDR2 YYNGEE come from the germline V gene. The V and J ends lost 4 bases and 1 base, in that order; junction bases with no gene match: 6. The DNA of the CDR3 is TGTGCCAGCAGCCCCGGGACAGGGTCGTCCTACGAGCAGTACTTC. As protein: CASSPGTGSSYEQYF.

The chain employs TRBV4-1 and TRBJ1-2; 7 nucleotides agree with TRBD1. Trimming at V came to 5 bases and at J to 2 bases, leaving 5 bases not matched to a gene. The CDR3 is 14 residues long. CDR1 and CDR2 from the germline V gene are MGHRA and YSYEKL. Here the CDR3 reads CASSAQGPNYGYTF. CDR3 in DNA: TGCGCCAGCAGCGCACAGGGGCCAAACTATGGCTACACCTTC.

This chain connects TRBV6-1 to TRBJ2-7, with D unresolved. V was shortened by 5 bases and J by 2 bases, with 10 bases between the two germline ends. The CDR3 contains 13 residues. From germline, CDR1 is MNHNS and CDR2 SASEGT. Here the CDR3 reads CASSPSGTYEQYF. The CDR3 DNA reads as TGTGCCAGCAGTCCTAGTGGTACCTACGAGCAGTACTTC.